The text below deals with one T cell receptor beta chain. The data originate from a study of T-cell memory formation after mild COVID-19. The CDR3 consists of 12 residues. V gave up 5 bases and J gave up 9 bases, with 11 bases separating them. CDR1 and CDR2 (germline): SEHNR, FQNEAQ (reference sequence). MiXCR, run by TCRdb on the 5' RACE reads, gives a single entry per CDR3 protein. This table has 300,000 to 400,000 distinct CDR3 sequences, 13% appearing once. Sequencing was performed on PBMCs or a T cell subset sorted from them (not recorded which). This clonotype was obtained from a man aged 18 to 35 who had mild COVID-19 (a few samples of this study predate the infection). Cell type and time point are not known. V gene TRBV7-9 combines with J gene TRBJ1-3; D may be TRBD1 (6 bases). As DNA, the CDR3 is TGTGCCAGCAGCCAAGCCAGGGGCACCATATATTTT. It yields the protein CASSQARGTIYF.